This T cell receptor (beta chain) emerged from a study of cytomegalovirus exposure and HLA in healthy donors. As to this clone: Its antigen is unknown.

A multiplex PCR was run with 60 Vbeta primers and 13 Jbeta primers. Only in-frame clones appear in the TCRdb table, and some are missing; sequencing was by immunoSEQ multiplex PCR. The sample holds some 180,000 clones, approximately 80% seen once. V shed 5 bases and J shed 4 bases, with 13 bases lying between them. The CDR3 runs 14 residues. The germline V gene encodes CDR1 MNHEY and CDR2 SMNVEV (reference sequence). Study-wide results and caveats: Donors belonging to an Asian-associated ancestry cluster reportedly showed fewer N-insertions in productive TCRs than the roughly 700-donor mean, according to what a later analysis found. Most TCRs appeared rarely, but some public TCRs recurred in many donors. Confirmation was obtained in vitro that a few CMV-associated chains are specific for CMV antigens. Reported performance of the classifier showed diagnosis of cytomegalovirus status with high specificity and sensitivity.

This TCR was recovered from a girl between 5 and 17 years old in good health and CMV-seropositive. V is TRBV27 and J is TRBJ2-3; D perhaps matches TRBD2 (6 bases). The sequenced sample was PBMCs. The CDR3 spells CASSTSSDADTQYF. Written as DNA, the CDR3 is TGTGCCAGCAGTACCTCTAGCGACGCAGATACGCAGTATTTT.